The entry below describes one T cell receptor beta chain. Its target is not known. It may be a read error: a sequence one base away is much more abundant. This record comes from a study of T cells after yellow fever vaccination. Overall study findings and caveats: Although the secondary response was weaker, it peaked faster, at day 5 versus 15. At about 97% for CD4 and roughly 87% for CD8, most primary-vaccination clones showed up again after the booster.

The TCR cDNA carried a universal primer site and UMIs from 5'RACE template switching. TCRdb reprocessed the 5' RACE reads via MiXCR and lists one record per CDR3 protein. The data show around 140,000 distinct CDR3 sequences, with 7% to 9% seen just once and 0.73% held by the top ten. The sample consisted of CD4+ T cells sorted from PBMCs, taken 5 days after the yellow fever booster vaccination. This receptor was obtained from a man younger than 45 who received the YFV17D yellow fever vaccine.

CDR3 coding DNA: TGTGCCAGCAACGCAGAACAGGGAGGATACACCTTC. Encoded protein: CASNAEQGGYTF. This chain joins TRBV9 and TRBJ1-2; possibly TRBD1 for D (6 bases). This CDR3 comprises 12 residues. CDR1 is SGDLS and CDR2 is YYNGEE in the germline V gene. V lost 6 bases and J lost 11, with 17 bases in between. The full variable domain, completed using reference TRBV9 and TRBJ1-2, is DSGVTQTPKHLITATGQRVTLRCSPRSGDLSVYWYQQSLDQGLQFLIQYYNGEERAKGNILERFSAQQFPDLHSELNLSSLELGDSALYFCASNAEQGGYTFGSGTRLTVV.